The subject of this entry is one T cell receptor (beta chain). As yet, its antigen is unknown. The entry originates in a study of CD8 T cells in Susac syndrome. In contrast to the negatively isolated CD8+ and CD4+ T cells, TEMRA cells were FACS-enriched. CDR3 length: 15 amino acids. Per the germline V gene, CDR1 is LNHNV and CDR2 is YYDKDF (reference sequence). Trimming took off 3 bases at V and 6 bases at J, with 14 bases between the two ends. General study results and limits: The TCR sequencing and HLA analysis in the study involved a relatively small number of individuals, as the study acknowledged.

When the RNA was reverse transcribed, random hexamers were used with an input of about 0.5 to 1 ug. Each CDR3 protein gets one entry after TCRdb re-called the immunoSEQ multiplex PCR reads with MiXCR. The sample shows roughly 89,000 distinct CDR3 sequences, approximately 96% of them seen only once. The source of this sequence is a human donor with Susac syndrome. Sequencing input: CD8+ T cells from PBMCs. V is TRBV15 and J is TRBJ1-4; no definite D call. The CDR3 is CATSRAGPRDEKLFF. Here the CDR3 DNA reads TGTGCCACCAGCAGGGCCGGGCCAAGGGATGAAAAACTGTTTTTT.